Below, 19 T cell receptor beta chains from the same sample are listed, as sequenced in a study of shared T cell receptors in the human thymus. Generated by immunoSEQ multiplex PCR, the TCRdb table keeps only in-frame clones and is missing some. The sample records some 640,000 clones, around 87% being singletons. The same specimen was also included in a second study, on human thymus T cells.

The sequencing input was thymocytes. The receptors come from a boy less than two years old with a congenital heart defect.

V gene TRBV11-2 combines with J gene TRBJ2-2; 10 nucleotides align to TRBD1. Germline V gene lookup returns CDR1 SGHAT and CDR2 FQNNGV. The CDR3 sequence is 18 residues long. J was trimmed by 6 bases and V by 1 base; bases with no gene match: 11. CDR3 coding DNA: TGTGCCAGCAGCTTAGTTTCCGACGACAGGGGGCGGGCCGGGGAGCTGTTTTTT. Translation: CASSLVSDDRGRAGELFF.

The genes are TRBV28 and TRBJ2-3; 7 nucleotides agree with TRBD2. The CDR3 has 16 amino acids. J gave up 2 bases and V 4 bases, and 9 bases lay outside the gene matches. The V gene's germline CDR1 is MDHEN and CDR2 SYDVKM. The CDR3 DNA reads TGTGCCAGCAGTTCCCCACCGGGACTACACACAGATACGCAGTATTTT. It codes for CASSSPPGLHTDTQYF.

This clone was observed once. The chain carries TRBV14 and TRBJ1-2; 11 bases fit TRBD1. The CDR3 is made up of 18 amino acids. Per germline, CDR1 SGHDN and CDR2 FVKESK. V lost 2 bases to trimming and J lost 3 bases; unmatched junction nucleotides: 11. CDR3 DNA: TGTGCCAGCAGCCAACTCCGAACAGGGGACAGGGGGGACTATGGCTACACCTTC. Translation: CASSQLRTGDRGDYGYTF. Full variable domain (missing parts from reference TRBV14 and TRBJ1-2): EAGVTQFPSHSVIEKGQTVTLRCDPISGHDNLYWYRRVMGKEIKFLLHFVKESKQDESGMPNNRFLAERTGGTYSTLKVQPAELEDSGVYFCASSQLRTGDRGDYGYTFGSGTRLTVV.

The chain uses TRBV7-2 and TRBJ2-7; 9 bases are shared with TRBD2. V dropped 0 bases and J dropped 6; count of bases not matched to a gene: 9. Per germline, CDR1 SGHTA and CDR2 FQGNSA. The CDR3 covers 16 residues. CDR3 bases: TGTGCCAGCAGCTTAGCCACCGGGACTAGCCGATGCGAGCAGTACTTC. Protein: CASSLATGTSRCEQYF.

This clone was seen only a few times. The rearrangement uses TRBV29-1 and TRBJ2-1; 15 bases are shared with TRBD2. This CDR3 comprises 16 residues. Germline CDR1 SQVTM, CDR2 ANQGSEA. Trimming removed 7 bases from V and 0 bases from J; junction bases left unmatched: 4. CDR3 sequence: CSAGTSGGSSYNEQFF. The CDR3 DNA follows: TGCAGCGCCGGGACTAGCGGGGGGAGCTCCTACAATGAGCAGTTCTTC.

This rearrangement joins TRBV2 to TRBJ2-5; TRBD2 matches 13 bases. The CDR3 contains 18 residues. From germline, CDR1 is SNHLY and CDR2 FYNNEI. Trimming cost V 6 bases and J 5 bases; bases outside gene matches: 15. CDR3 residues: CASRDTSGRAHWVETQYF. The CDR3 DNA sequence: TGTGCCAGCAGGGATACTAGCGGGAGGGCTCATTGGGTGGAGACCCAGTACTTC.

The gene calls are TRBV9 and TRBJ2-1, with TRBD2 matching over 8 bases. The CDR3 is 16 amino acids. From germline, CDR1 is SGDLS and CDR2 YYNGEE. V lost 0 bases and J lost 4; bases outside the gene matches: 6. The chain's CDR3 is CASSVGLAGWYNEQFF. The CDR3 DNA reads TGTGCCAGCAGCGTAGGTCTAGCGGGCTGGTACAATGAGCAGTTCTTC.

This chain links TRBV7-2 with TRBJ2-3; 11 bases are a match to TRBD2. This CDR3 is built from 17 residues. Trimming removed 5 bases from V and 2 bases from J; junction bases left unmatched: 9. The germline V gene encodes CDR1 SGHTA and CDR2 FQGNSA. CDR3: CASSLPLSGRVTDTQYF. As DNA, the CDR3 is TGTGCCAGCAGCCTCCCGCTTAGCGGGAGGGTCACAGATACGCAGTATTTT.

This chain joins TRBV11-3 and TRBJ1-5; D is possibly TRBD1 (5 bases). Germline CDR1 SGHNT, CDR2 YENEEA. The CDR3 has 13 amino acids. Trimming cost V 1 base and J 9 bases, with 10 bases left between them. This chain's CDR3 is CASSLVARAPQHF. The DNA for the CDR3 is TGTGCCAGCAGCTTAGTGGCCAGGGCGCCCCAGCATTTT.

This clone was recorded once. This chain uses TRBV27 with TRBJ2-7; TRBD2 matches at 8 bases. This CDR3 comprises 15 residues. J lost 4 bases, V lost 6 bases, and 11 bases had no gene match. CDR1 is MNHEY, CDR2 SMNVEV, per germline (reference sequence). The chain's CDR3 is CASSPRGTREYEQYF. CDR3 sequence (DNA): TGTGCCAGCAGCCCAAGGGGGACTAGGGAATACGAGCAGTACTTC.

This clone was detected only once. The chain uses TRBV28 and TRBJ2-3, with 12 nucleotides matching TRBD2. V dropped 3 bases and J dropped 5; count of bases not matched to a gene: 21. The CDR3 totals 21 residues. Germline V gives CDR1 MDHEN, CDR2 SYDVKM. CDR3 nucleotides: TGTGCCAGCAGTTTGGAGCGAGGGCGACTAGCGGGAGCCCTCGTCCGAGATACGCAGTATTTT. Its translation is CASSLERGRLAGALVRDTQYF.

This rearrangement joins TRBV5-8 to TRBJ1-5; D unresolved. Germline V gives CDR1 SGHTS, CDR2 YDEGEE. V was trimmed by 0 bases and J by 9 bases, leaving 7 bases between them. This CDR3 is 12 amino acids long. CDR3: CASSLGEGPQHF. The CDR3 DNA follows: TGTGCCAGCAGCTTGGGCGAGGGGCCCCAGCATTTT.

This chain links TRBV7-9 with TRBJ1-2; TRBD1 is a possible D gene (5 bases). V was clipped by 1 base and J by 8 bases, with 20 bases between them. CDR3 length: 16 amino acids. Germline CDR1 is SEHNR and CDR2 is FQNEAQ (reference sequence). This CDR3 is CASSLGLLTGVGGYTF. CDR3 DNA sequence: TGTGCCAGCAGCTTAGGCCTCCTAACAGGAGTTGGCGGCTACACCTTC.

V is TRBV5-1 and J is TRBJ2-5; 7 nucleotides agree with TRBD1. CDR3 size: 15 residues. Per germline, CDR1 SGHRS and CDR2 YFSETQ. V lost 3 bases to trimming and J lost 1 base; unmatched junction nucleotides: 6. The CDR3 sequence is CASSSGQPTQETQYF. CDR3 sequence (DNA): TGCGCCAGCAGCTCGGGACAGCCAACCCAAGAGACCCAGTACTTC.

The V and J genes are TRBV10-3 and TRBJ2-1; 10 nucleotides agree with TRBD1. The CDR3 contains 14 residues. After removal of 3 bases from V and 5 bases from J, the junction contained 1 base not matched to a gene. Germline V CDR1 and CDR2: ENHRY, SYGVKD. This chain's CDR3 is CAISDGQGDNEQFF. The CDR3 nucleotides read TGTGCCATCAGTGACGGACAGGGGGACAATGAGCAGTTCTTC.

CDR3 nucleotide sequence: TGTGCCAGGGGGGCGAGGGACGCGAACACCGGGGAGCTGTTTTTT. Encoded protein: CARGARDANTGELFF. The chain employs TRBV13 and TRBJ2-2; D may be TRBD1 (6 bases). This CDR3 is 15 amino acids long. The germline V gene has CDR1 PRHDT and CDR2 FYEKMQ (reference sequence). The V end lost 9 bases, the J end lost 0 bases, and 14 bases lay between the germline ends.

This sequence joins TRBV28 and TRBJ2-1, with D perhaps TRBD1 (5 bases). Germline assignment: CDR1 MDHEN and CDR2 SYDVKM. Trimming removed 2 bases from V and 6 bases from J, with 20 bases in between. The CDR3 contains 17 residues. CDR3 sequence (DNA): TGTGCCAGCAGTTTAGGCGTCGCCAGGGAATCTTTCAATGAGCAGTTCTTC. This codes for CASSLGVARESFNEQFF. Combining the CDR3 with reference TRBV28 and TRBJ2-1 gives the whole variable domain DVKVTQSSRYLVKRTGEKVFLECVQDMDHENMFWYRQDPGLGLRLIYFSYDVKMKEKGDIPEGYSVSREKKERFSLILESASTNQTSMYLCASSLGVARESFNEQFFGPGTRLTVL.

CDR3 amino acids: CASSLSRQDTQYF. CDR3 DNA sequence: TGTGCCAGCAGTTTATCAAGACAAGATACGCAGTATTTT. The J gene is TRBJ2-3, the V gene TRBV27; D call uncertain. Germline lookup yields CDR1 MNHEY and CDR2 SMNVEV (reference sequence). Trimming left V 0 bases short and J 5 bases short, with 6 bases between. The CDR3 runs 13 residues.

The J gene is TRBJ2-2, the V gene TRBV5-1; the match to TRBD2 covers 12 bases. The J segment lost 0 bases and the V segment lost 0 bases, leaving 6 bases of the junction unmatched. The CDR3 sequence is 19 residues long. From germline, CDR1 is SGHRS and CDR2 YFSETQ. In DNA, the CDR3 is TGCGCCAGCAGCTTGGAAGGGACTAGCGGGCCCCCGAACACCGGGGAGCTGTTTTTT. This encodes CASSLEGTSGPPNTGELFF.